Given below is one T cell receptor beta chain in context. CDR1 LGHDT and CDR2 YNNKEL come from the germline V gene (reference sequence). This CDR3 contains 16 residues. V lost 4 bases and J lost 4; bases outside the gene matches: 9. TCRdb reprocessed the 5' RACE reads with MiXCR, giving one entry per CDR3 protein. This repertoire shows approximately 280,000 distinct CDR3 sequences, roughly 8.6% found once; its top ten account for less than 2.5%. The data stem from a study of identical twins. These data were also reused for a study on yellow fever vaccine responses in identical twins.

Material: memory (CD45RO+) T cells sorted from blood. This chain connects TRBV3-1 to TRBJ2-3; 9 nucleotides match TRBD2. The receptor was isolated from a woman between 18 and 30 years old in good health. The CDR3 here is CASSPNGGGASDTQYF. CDR3 bases: TGTGCCAGCAGCCCCAATGGCGGGGGGGCCTCAGATACGCAGTATTTT.